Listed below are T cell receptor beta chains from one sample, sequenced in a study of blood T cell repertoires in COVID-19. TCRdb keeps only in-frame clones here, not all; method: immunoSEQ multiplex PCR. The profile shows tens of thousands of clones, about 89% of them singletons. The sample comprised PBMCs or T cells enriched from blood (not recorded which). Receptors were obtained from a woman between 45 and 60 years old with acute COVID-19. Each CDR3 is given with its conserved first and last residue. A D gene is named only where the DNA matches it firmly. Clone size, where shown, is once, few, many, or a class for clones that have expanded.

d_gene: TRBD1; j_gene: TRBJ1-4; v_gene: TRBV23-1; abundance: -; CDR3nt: TGCGCCAGCAGTCAGCTCCCCCAGGGGGAAACTAATGAAAAACTGTTTTTT; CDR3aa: CASSQLPQGETNEKLFF
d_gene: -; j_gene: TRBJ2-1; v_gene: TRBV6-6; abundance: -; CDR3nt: TGTGCCAGCTGGAGTCCGAGCTCCTACAATGAGCAGTTCTTC; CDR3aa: CASWSPSSYNEQFF
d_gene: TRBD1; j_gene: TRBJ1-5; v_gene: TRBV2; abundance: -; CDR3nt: TGTGCCAGCAGTGACGCCAGGGGGCGCGGTCAGCCCCAGCATTTT; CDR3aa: CASSDARGRGQPQHF
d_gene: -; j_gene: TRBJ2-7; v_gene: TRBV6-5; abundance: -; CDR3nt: TGTGCCAGCGGTCGGACAGCCGCCTACGAGCAGTACTTC; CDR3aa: CASGRTAAYEQYF
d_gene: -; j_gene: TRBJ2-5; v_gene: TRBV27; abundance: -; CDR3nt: TGTGCCAGCAGTTTATCGAGAGGAGAGACCCAGTACTTC; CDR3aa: CASSLSRGETQYF
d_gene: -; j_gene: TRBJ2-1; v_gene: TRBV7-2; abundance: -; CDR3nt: TGTGCCAGCGGCGTGGGAGATTCCTACAATGAGCAGTTCTTC; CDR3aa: CASGVGDSYNEQFF
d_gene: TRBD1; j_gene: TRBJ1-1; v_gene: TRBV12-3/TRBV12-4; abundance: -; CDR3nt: TGTGCCAGCACCCCGACAGGGCCCACTGAAGCTTTCTTT; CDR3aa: CASTPTGPTEAFF
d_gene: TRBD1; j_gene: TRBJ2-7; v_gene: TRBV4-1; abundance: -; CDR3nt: TGCGCCAGCAGCCAAGTAATTGACAGGGGCGAGAGTGAGCAGTACTTC; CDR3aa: CASSQVIDRGESEQYF
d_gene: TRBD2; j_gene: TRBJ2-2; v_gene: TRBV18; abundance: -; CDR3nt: TGTGCCAGCTCACAACTAGCGGGAGTCGGCACCGGGGAGCTGTTTTTT; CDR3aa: CASSQLAGVGTGELFF
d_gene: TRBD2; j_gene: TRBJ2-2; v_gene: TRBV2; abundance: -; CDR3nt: TGTGCCAGCAGTAAAGGGGTAGCGGGAGTGGGGGAGCTGTTTTTT; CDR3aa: CASSKGVAGVGELFF
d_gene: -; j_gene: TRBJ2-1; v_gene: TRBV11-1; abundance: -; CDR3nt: TGTGCCAGCAGCTTAGTGCCCGGGGAAAATGAGCAGTTCTTC; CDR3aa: CASSLVPGENEQFF
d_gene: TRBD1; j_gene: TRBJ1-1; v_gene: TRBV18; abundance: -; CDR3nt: TGTGCCAGCTCACCTAATACCGGGACAGGGTGGTCTGAAGCTTTCTTT; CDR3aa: CASSPNTGTGWSEAFF
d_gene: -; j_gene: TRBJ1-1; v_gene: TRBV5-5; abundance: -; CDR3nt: TGTGCCAGCAGCTTGGATCTTTTTGAAGCTTTCTTT; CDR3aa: CASSLDLFEAFF
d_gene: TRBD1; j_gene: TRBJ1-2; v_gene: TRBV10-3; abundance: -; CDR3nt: TGTGCCATCAGTGAGTCGTCACAGGGGTATGGCTACACCTTC; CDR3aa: CAISESSQGYGYTF
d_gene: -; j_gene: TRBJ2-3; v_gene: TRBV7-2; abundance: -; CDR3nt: TGTGCCAGCAGCTTCCAGGGGGCGGGAGGGAAAGATACGCAGTATTTT; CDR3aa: CASSFQGAGGKDTQYF
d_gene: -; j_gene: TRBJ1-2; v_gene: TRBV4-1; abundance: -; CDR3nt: TGCGCCAGCAGCCAAGTCCCAGCCGGGGACTATGGCTACACCTTC; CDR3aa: CASSQVPAGDYGYTF
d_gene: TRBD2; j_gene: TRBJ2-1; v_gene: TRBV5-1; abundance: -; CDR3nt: TGCGCCAGCAGCTGGACTAGCGGGTCTAACAATGAGCAGTTCTTC; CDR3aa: CASSWTSGSNNEQFF
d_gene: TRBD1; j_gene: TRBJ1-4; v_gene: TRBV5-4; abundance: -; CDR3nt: TGTGCCAGCAGCTGGGACAGGTTGAATGAAAAACTGTTTTTT; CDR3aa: CASSWDRLNEKLFF
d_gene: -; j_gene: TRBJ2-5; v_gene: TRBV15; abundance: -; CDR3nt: TGTGCCACCAGCAGAGATCGTGAGACCCAGTACTTC; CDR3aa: CATSRDRETQYF
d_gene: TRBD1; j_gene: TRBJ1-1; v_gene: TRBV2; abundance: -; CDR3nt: TGTGCCAGCACCCCCGGACAGGGAGCCTTGAACACTGAAGCTTTCTTT; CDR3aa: CASTPGQGALNTEAFF
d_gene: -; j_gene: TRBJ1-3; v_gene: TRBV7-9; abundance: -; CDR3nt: TGTGCCAGCAGCTTAGGACAGGCTAACACCATATATTTT; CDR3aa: CASSLGQANTIYF
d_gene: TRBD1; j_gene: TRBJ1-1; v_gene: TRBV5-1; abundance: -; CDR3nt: TGCGCCAGCACAAGACTGGGACAGGGGGCAGGTTACACTGAAGCTTTCTTT; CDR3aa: CASTRLGQGAGYTEAFF
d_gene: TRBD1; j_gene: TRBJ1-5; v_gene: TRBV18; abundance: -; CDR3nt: TGTGCCAGCTCACCTACAGGGGGCGATCAGCCCCAGCATTTT; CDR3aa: CASSPTGGDQPQHF
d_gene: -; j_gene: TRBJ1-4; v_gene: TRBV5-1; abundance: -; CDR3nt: TGCGCCAGCAGCTTGTTGGTGGGCGTATCTGCTAATGAAAAACTGTTTTTT; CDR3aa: CASSLLVGVSANEKLFF
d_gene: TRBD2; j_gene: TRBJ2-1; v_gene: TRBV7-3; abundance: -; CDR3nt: TGTGCCAGCTCCGAGGGGACTAGCGGGAGGGCCGGTTACAATGAGCAGTTCTTC; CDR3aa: CASSEGTSGRAGYNEQFF
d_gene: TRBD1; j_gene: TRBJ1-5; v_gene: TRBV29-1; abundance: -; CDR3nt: TGCAGCGTGGCCGGGACAGCGAATCAGCCCCAGCATTTT; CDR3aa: CSVAGTANQPQHF
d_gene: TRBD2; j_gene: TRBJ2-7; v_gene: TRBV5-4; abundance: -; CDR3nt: TGTGCCAGCAGACCTGAACTAGCGGGGGCCTCCTACGAGCAGTACTTC; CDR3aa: CASRPELAGASYEQYF
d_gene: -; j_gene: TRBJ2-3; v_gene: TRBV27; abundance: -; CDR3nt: TGTGCCACAAAACTCTCTAGCACAGATACGCAGTATTTT; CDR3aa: CATKLSSTDTQYF
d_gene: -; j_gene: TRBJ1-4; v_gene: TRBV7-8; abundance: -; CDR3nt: TGTGCCAGCAGCTTATTTGTTCGGGGGTTTAATGAAAAACTGTTTTTT; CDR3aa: CASSLFVRGFNEKLFF
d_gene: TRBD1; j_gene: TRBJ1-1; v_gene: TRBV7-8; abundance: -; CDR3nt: TGTGCCAGCAGCTTAGGGACAGGGTATGGCACTGAAGCTTTCTTT; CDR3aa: CASSLGTGYGTEAFF
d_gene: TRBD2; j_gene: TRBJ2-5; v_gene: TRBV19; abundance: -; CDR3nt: TGTGCCAGTAGTACCAGACTAGCGGGAGATGAAGAGACCCAGTACTTC; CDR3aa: CASSTRLAGDEETQYF
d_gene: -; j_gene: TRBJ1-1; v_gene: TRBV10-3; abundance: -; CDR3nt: TGTGCCATCAGTGAGGGACAGCGGAACACTGAAGCTTTCTTT; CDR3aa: CAISEGQRNTEAFF
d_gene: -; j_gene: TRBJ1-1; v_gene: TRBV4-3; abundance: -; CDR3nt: TGCGCCAGCAGCCAAGTTGGTGGTGGGCCTGAAGCTTTCTTT; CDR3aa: CASSQVGGGPEAFF
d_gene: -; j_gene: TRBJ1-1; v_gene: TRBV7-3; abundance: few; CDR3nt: TGTGCCAGCAGCGCAACAGGGAGGAACACTGAAGCTTTCTTT; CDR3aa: CASSATGRNTEAFF
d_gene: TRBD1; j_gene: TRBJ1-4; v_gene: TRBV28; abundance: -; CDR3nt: TGTGCCAGCAGTCCGGACAGGGATAATGAAAAACTGTTTTTT; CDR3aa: CASSPDRDNEKLFF
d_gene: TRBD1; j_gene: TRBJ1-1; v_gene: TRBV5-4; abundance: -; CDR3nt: TGTGCCAGCAGACGGGACAGGGAAGCTTTCTTT; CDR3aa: CASRRDREAFF
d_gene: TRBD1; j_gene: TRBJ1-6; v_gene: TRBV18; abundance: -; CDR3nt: TGTGCCAGCTCACCCGGACAGGGTGACAATTCACCCCTCCACTTT; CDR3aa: CASSPGQGDNSPLHF
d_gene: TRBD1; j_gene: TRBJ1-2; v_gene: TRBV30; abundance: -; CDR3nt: TGTGCCTGGGAACCGGGACAGGAGGCTGGCTACACCTTC; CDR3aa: CAWEPGQEAGYTF
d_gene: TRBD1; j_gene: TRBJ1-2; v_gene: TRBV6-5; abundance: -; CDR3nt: TGTGCCAGCGCTCCAACTCAGGGGGCTCACTATGGCTACACCTTC; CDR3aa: CASAPTQGAHYGYTF
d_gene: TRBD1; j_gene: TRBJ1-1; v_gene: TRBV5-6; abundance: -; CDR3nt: TGTGCCAGCAGCGGACAGGGAGCGCCCGGGAACACTGAAGCTTTCTTT; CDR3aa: CASSGQGAPGNTEAFF